What follows describes a single T cell receptor beta chain. The antigen remains undetermined. This entry is derived from a study of beta chain features in type 1 diabetes. The isolated RNA, all of it, was reverse transcribed, so expressed TCRB transcripts were what got sequenced. Only in-frame clones appear in the TCRdb table, and some are missing; sequencing was by immunoSEQ multiplex PCR. In the table there are about 47,000 clones, just under 45% of which are singletons. Whole-study results and caveats: Shorter TCRB CDR3s, moderately but significantly so, were found in Type 1 diabetes patients in all four CD4+ subsets.

The CDR3 is 14 residues long. Germline V gene sequence: CDR1 SNHLY, CDR2 FYNNEI. After removal of 9 bases from V and 9 bases from J, the junction contained 9 bases not matched to a gene. The chain combines TRBV2 with TRBJ2-1; 12 bases agree with TRBD2. The sequencing input was stem cell memory CD4+ T cells from blood. This TCR came from a man under 40 with type 1 diabetes. Written as DNA, the CDR3 is TGTGCCAGTGCACTAGCGGGAGGAACTGGTGAGCAGTTCTTC. Encoded protein: CASALAGGTGEQFF.